One sample yielded the 10 T cell receptor beta chains listed below, sequenced in a study of shared clonotypes between healthy human individuals. This table comes from immunoSEQ multiplex PCR, and its TCRdb copy is limited to in-frame clones, with some not included. The sample records around 750,000 clones, around two thirds being singletons. Sequenced sample: memory CD4+ T cells sorted from blood. Specified subset: CD45RA-negative fraction. The receptor source for this set is a woman under 40 in good health.

There are a few counts of this clone. V is TRBV5-4 and J is TRBJ2-3; 9 bases are shared with TRBD2. The CDR3 runs to 15 residues. Per the germline V gene, CDR1 is SGHNT and CDR2 is YYREEE (reference sequence). Trimming removed 2 bases from V and 4 bases from J; junction bases left unmatched: 5. The CDR3 region is CASSFGGRVADTQYF. In nucleotides, the CDR3 is TGTGCCAGCAGCTTTGGCGGGAGGGTTGCAGATACGCAGTATTTT.

This clone was recorded at least ten times. The V gene is TRBV11-2, the J gene TRBJ2-2; either TRBD1 or TRBD2 may supply D (5 bases each). V shed 3 bases and J shed 0 bases, with 11 bases lying between them. The CDR3 has 16 amino acids. Germline V gene data show CDR1 as SGHAT and CDR2 as FQNNGV. The CDR3 sequence: CASSFEQGANTGELFF. DNA of the CDR3: TGTGCCAGCAGCTTCGAGCAGGGAGCGAACACCGGGGAGCTGTTTTTT. The complete variable domain, with remaining parts taken from reference TRBV11-2 and TRBJ2-2, reads EAGVAQSPRYKIIEKRQSVAFWCNPISGHATLYWYQQILGQGPKLLIQFQNNGVVDDSQLPKDRFSAERLKGVDSTLKIQPAKLEDSAVYLCASSFEQGANTGELFFGEGSRLTVL.

V gene TRBV18 combines with J gene TRBJ2-5, with D perhaps matching TRBD2 (6 bases). This CDR3 comprises 14 residues. The V end was cut by 3 bases, the J end by 1 base, with 9 bases between. Germline V CDR1 and CDR2: KGHSH, LQKENI. CDR3 sequence: CASSPVAVQETQYF. In DNA, the CDR3 is TGTGCCAGCTCACCGGTAGCGGTCCAAGAGACCCAGTACTTC.

There are a few counts of this clone. The chain employs TRBV19 and TRBJ2-2; D is perhaps TRBD1 (6 bases). The ends were cut back, 5 bases at V and 7 bases at J, with 14 bases in the middle. The germline CDR1 and CDR2 sequences are LNHDA and SQIVND (reference sequence). The CDR3 has 14 amino acids. This CDR3 is CASSSGLTGGELFF. The CDR3, as DNA: TGTGCCAGTAGTTCCGGATTGACAGGCGGGGAGCTGTTTTTT.

This clone was observed many times. V is TRBV2 and J is TRBJ1-2; D is unclear. The germline CDR1 and CDR2 sequences are SNHLY and FYNNEI. V was cut by 4 bases and J by 8 bases, with 17 bases left in between. This CDR3 spans 14 amino acids. CDR3 coding DNA: TGTGCCAGCAGTGTCGACCAATCGGCGGGCGGCTACACCTTC. This encodes CASSVDQSAGGYTF.

The chain links TRBV5-1 to TRBJ2-3; no clear D. The length of the CDR3 is 13 residues. Germline V gene sequence: CDR1 SGHRS, CDR2 YFSETQ. Trimming removed 7 bases at V and 3 bases at J, with 12 bases between. The CDR3 loop reads CASAQQDTDTQYF. CDR3 nucleotide sequence: TGCGCCAGCGCACAGCAGGATACAGATACGCAGTATTTT.

The rearrangement joins TRBV19 to TRBJ1-2; 7 bases agree with TRBD1. Trimming cost V 5 bases and J 7 bases; bases outside gene matches: 10. This CDR3 region has 14 residues. Per germline, CDR1 LNHDA and CDR2 SQIVND (reference sequence). For the CDR3, the DNA is TGTGCCAGTAGTCCCCAGGGACAGACGGTTGGCTACACCTTC. This sequence encodes CASSPQGQTVGYTF. Full variable domain (rest looked up from reference TRBV19 and TRBJ1-2): DGGITQSPKYLFRKEGQNVTLSCEQNLNHDAMYWYRQDPGQGLRLIYYSQIVNDFQKGDIAEGYSVSREKKESFPLTVTSAQKNPTAFYLCASSPQGQTVGYTFGSGTRLTVV.

The gene calls are TRBV7-8 and TRBJ1-4; no clear D gene. V was shortened by 4 bases and J by 8 bases, with 20 bases between the two germline ends. The CDR3 contains 16 residues. Germline CDR1 reads SGHVS; CDR2 reads FQNEAQ. CDR3 coding DNA: TGTGCCAGCAGCTACAACCCGGTCAGCTCGGAAGAAAAACTGTTTTTT. This encodes CASSYNPVSSEEKLFF.

The chain combines TRBV28 with TRBJ2-7; TRBD2 aligns across 7 bases. Trimming cost V 5 bases and J 5 bases; bases outside gene matches: 15. The CDR3 is 16 residues long. CDR1 is MDHEN, CDR2 SYDVKM, per germline. CDR3: CASSTPQTSRGDEQYF. The CDR3 DNA reads as TGTGCCAGCAGTACCCCCCAGACTAGCCGAGGCGACGAGCAGTACTTC. Full variable domain (missing parts from reference TRBV28 and TRBJ2-7): DVKVTQSSRYLVKRTGEKVFLECVQDMDHENMFWYRQDPGLGLRLIYFSYDVKMKEKGDIPEGYSVSREKKERFSLILESASTNQTSMYLCASSTPQTSRGDEQYFGPGTRLTVT.

The chain combines TRBV6-6 with TRBJ2-1, with 8 bases identical to TRBD2. The CDR3 totals 15 residues. Looked up from germline, CDR1 is MNHNY and CDR2 is SVGAGI (reference sequence). V shed 4 bases and J 6 bases; nucleotides not matched to a gene: 8. This chain's CDR3 is CASSFLSGNTNEQFF. The CDR3 DNA follows: TGTGCCAGCAGTTTCCTTAGCGGGAACACCAATGAGCAGTTCTTC.